In its sample, the clone carrying this T cell receptor beta chain was seen a few times. TCRdb's copy holds only in-frame clones and misses some; the assay was immunoSEQ multiplex PCR. The sample lists fewer than 200,000 clones; 90% to 95% were seen once. This entry belongs to a study of control samples from healthy donors and cancer patients. The sequenced material came from blood. The TCR comes from a man aged 18 to 29 in good health.

The CDR3 sequence: CASRRGSYNEQFF. The CDR3 DNA follows: TGTGCCAGCAGGCGGGGTTCTTACAATGAGCAGTTCTTC. The gene calls are TRBV2 and TRBJ2-1; D is possibly TRBD2 (6 bases). Germline V gene lookup returns CDR1 SNHLY and CDR2 FYNNEI. The CDR3 is 13 residues long. The V and J ends lost 6 bases and 4 bases respectively, with 10 bases between them. Full variable domain (missing parts from reference TRBV2 and TRBJ2-1): EPEVTQTPSHQVTQMGQEVILRCVPISNHLYFYWYRQILGQKVEFLVSFYNNEISEKSEIFDDQFSVERPDGSNFTLKIRSTKLEDSAMYFCASRRGSYNEQFFGPGTRLTVL.